This T cell receptor (beta chain) was captured in a study of blood T cell repertoires in COVID-19. Turning to the study itself: Acute and convalescent COVID-19 samples came from the United States, Italy and Spain. PBMCs, B-cell-depleted T cells, or T cells provided the cDNA or gDNA that made up the material.

Germline V lookup: CDR1 LGHDT, CDR2 YNNKEL (reference sequence). This CDR3 comprises 16 residues. Trimming cost V 5 bases and J 4 bases, with 17 bases left between them. The repertoire was sequenced with immunoSEQ multiplex PCR; TCRdb's copy has only in-frame clones and lacks some. The table has around 100,000 clones, roughly 87% seen once; the top ten hold 7.4%. The V call is TRBV3-1 (or the pseudogene TRBV3-2), the J call TRBJ2-2, with a tentative D call TRBD1 (7 bases). Sequenced input: peripheral blood. The sequence derives from a man aged 25-45 years in a cohort sampled during active COVID-19. CDR3 bases: TGTGCCAGCAGCGGAAAGGGGGCGGGGATCACCGGGGAGCTGTTTTTT. Translation gives CASSGKGAGITGELFF.